The clone carrying this TCR beta chain has a single count. This specimen comes from a study of blood T cell repertoires in COVID-19. Turning to the study itself: Acute and convalescent COVID-19 samples came from the United States, Italy and Spain. Sample material is recorded as cDNA or gDNA derived from T cells, B-cell-depleted T cells, or PBMCs.

In the original workflow: Amplification from reference gene primers served as the basis for estimated nucleated cell counts. TCRdb's copy holds only in-frame clones and misses some; the assay was immunoSEQ multiplex PCR. V and J calls and clone size are given by that table; D and trimming were obtained from the DNA. The table records 150,000 to 200,000 clones, 86% of them present only once. This CDR3 contains 16 residues. V lost 4 bases and J 4 bases, leaving 17 bases between the germline ends. The germline V gene has CDR1 SGHRS and CDR2 YFSETQ. This TCR derives from a man between 18 and 35 years old with acute or convalescent COVID-19. Material: peripheral blood. This chain joins TRBV5-1 and TRBJ1-4; no clear D. As DNA, the CDR3 is TGCGCCAGCAGCCCAGTGGTCTCCTTCAGTAATGAAAAACTGTTTTTT. Protein product: CASSPVVSFSNEKLFF.